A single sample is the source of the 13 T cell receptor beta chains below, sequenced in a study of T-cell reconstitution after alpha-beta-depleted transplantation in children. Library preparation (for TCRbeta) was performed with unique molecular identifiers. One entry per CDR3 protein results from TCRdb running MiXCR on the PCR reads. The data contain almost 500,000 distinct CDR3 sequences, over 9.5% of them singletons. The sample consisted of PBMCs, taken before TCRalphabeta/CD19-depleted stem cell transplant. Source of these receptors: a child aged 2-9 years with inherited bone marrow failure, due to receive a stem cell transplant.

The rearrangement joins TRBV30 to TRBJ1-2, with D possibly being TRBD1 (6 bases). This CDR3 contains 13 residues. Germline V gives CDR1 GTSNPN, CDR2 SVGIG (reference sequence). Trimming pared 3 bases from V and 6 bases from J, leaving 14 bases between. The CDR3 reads CAWSVKQGDGYTF. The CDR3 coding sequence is TGTGCCTGGAGCGTGAAACAGGGAGATGGCTACACCTTC.

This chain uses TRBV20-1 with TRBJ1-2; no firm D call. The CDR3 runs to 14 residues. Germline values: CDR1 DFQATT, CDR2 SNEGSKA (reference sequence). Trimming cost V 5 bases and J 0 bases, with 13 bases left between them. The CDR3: CSAVFSRTNYGYTF. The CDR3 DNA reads TGCAGTGCTGTATTCAGCAGGACTAACTATGGCTACACCTTC.

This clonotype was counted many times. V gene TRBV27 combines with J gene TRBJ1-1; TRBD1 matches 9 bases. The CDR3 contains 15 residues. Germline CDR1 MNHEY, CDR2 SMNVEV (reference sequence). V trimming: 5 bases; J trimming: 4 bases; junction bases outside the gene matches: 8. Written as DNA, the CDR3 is TGTGCCAGCAGTCCCCACAGGGGGCGCGTCACTGAAGCTTTCTTT. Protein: CASSPHRGRVTEAFF.

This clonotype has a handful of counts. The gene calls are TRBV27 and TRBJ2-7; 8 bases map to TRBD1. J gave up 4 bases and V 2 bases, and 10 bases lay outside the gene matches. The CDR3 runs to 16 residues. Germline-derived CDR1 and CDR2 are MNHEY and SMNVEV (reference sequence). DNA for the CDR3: TGTGCCAGCAGTTTAACCGGACAGGGTTTTTGGTACGAGCAGTACTTC. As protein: CASSLTGQGFWYEQYF.

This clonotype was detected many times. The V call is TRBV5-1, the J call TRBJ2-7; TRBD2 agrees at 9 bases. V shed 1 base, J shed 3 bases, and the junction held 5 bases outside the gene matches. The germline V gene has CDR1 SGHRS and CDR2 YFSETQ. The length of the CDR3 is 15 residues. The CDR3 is CASSLILAGLYEQYF. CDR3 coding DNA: TGCGCCAGCAGCTTGATTCTAGCGGGACTCTACGAGCAGTACTTC.

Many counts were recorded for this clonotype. The CDR3 loop is CASSSTGTRRGIEQFF. The CDR3 nucleotides read TGCGCCAGCAGCTCGACCGGGACTAGGAGGGGTATTGAGCAGTTCTTC. This chain uses TRBV4-3 with TRBJ2-1; the match to TRBD2 covers 8 bases. Looked up from germline, CDR1 is LGHNA and CDR2 is YSLEER. V dropped 5 bases and J dropped 9; count of bases not matched to a gene: 15. CDR3 length: 16 residues.

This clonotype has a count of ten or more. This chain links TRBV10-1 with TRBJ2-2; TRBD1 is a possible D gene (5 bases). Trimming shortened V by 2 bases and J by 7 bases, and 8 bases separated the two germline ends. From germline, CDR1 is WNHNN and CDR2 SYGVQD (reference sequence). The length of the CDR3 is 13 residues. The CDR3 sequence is CASSEGADGELFF. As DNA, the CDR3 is TGCGCCAGCAGTGAGGGGGCGGACGGGGAGCTGTTTTTT.

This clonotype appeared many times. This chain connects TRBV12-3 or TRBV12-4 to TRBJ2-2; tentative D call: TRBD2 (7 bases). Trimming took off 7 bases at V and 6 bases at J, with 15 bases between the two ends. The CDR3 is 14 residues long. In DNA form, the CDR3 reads TGTGCCAGCACCATGAGGGAGGGGGCCGGGGAGCTGTTTTTT. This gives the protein CASTMREGAGELFF.

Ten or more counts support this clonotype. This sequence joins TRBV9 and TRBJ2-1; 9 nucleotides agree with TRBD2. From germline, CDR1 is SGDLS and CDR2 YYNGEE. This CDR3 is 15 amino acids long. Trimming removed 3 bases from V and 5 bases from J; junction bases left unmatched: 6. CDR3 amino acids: CASSAPTSGDNEQFF. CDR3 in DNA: TGTGCCAGCAGCGCTCCGACTAGCGGAGACAATGAGCAGTTCTTC. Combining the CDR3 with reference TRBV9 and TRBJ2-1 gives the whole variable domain DSGVTQTPKHLITATGQRVTLRCSPRSGDLSVYWYQQSLDQGLQFLIQYYNGEERAKGNILERFSAQQFPDLHSELNLSSLELGDSALYFCASSAPTSGDNEQFFGPGTRLTVL.

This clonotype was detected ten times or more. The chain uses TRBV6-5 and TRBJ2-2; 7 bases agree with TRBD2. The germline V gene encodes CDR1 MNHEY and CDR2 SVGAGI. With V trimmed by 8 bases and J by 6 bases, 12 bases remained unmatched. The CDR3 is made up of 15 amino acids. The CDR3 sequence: CASGGEYAGAGELFF. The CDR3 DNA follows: TGTGCCAGCGGGGGGGAGTACGCGGGAGCCGGGGAGCTGTTTTTT.

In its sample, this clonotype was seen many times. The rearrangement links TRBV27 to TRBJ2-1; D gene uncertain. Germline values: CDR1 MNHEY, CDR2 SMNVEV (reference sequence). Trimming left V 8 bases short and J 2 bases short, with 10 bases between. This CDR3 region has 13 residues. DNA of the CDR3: TGTGCCAGCGGACGCCCCCCCTACAATGAGCAGTTCTTC. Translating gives CASGRPPYNEQFF.

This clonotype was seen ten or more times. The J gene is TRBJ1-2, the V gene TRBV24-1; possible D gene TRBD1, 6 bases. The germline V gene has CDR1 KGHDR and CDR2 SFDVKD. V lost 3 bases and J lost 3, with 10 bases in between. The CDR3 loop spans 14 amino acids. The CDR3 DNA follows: TGTGCCACCAGTGATCCGGACAGATACTATGGCTACACCTTC. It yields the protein CATSDPDRYYGYTF.

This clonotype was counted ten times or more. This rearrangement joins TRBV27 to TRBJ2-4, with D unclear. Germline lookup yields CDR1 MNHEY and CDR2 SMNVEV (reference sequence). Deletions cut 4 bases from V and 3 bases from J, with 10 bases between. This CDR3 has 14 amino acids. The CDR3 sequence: CASSSKFVKNIQYF. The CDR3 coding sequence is TGTGCCAGCAGTTCTAAATTCGTCAAAAACATTCAGTACTTC.